This T cell receptor (beta chain) originates from a study of CXCR3-negative and CXCR3-positive naive CD8 T cells. General study findings and limits: Researchers report that CXCR3-positive naive cells carry more hydrophobic TRB CDR3s than CXCR3-negative naive cells.

Germline values: CDR1 WSHSY, CDR2 SAAADI. The CDR3 covers 14 residues. Worth noting for this clonotype: The antigen remains undetermined.

The libraries of TRB cDNA were prepared using 5' RACE with UMI labels. TCRdb reprocessed the 5' RACE reads; each CDR3 protein has one entry and no DNA is given. The sample holds tens of thousands of distinct CDR3 sequences. This TCR derives from a human donor in good health. Some clones in this sample may be carry-over from other donors' samples. The sequencing sample was made of naive CXCR3+ CD8+ T cells from blood. Subset in this sample: CD45RO-CCR7+CD27+CD95- naive CD8+ T cells expressing CXCR3 (TNR3+). This chain links TRBV10-2 with TRBJ2-7; the D call of TRBD2 rests on TCRdb alone, since no DNA is present to check it. CDR3 sequence reads: CASSGEGPSYEQYF.